The 17 T cell receptor beta chains given below trace back to one sample, sequenced in a study of response to subunit inactivated influenza vaccine. TCRdb itself ran the RT-PCR reads through MiXCR, one entry per CDR3 protein. The sample yields about 190,000 distinct CDR3 sequences, about 15% seen once. The specimen was CD8+ T cells sorted from PBMCs, collected around 5 days after vaccination. Every receptor here comes from a man aged 50-60 years who received an inactivated influenza vaccine.

The V and J genes are TRBV20-1 and TRBJ2-7; D ambiguous. Germline V gives CDR1 DFQATT, CDR2 SNEGSKA (reference sequence). CDR3 size: 13 residues. Trimming cost V 0 bases and J 1 base, with 7 bases left between them. The CDR3 region has the DNA TGCAGTGCTAGAGATGAAAGATCCTACGAGCAGTACTTC. Translated, it gives CSARDERSYEQYF.

This clonotype has just a few counts. This chain links TRBV6-5 with TRBJ2-1; 7 bases are shared with TRBD2. Trimming cost V 2 bases and J 2 bases; bases outside gene matches: 3. Germline assignment: CDR1 MNHEY and CDR2 SVGAGI. The CDR3 covers 15 residues. The CDR3 DNA is TGTGCCAGCAGTTACGGGGGGGGAACCTACAATGAGCAGTTCTTC. This gives the protein CASSYGGGTYNEQFF.

This clonotype occurred a few times. The CDR3 loop reads CASGSGNSPLHF. The CDR3 coding sequence is TGTGCCAGCGGTTCAGGGAATTCACCCCTCCACTTT. This chain links TRBV11-2 with TRBJ1-6; a weak D match, TRBD1 (5 bases). Germline lookup yields CDR1 SGHAT and CDR2 FQNNGV. The CDR3 totals 12 residues. The V end was cut by 8 bases, the J end by 7 bases, with 9 bases between. Using reference TRBV11-2 and TRBJ1-6 for the parts outside the CDR3, the full variable domain is EAGVAQSPRYKIIEKRQSVAFWCNPISGHATLYWYQQILGQGPKLLIQFQNNGVVDDSQLPKDRFSAERLKGVDSTLKIQPAKLEDSAVYLCASGSGNSPLHFGNGTRLTVT.

As DNA, the CDR3 is TGTGCCAGCAGCGTAGGTATTTCCCTAGCCAAAAACATTCAGTACTTC. Translation: CASSVGISLAKNIQYF. The V and J genes are TRBV9 and TRBJ2-4; D not resolved. The germline CDR1 and CDR2 sequences are SGDLS and YYNGEE. The CDR3 length is 16 residues. V lost 0 bases and J lost 0, with 10 bases in between.

This clonotype was seen only a few times. This chain links TRBV19 with TRBJ2-3; D is unclear. Deletions cut 6 bases from V and 7 bases from J, with 14 bases between. The CDR3 consists of 13 residues. The germline gives CDR1 LNHDA, CDR2 SQIVND (reference sequence). For the CDR3, the DNA is TGTGCCAGTAGCCAGAGACCCCCGTATACGCAGTATTTT. It codes for CASSQRPPYTQYF. Looking up the rest from reference TRBV19 and TRBJ2-3 gives the full variable domain: DGGITQSPKYLFRKEGQNVTLSCEQNLNHDAMYWYRQDPGQGLRLIYYSQIVNDFQKGDIAEGYSVSREKKESFPLTVTSAQKNPTAFYLCASSQRPPYTQYFGPGTRLTVL.

This clonotype appeared many times. The chain couples TRBV3-1 to TRBJ2-7; 9 nucleotides line up with TRBD1. Germline assignment: CDR1 LGHDT and CDR2 YNNKEL (reference sequence). CDR3 length: 14 residues. V dropped 4 bases and J dropped 3; count of bases not matched to a gene: 4. The CDR3 protein is CASSPGTGIYEQYF. CDR3 in DNA: TGTGCCAGCAGCCCCGGGACAGGGATCTACGAGCAGTACTTC.

This clonotype occurred many times. The chain links TRBV2 to TRBJ2-1; no clear D gene. There are 14 residues in the CDR3. Germline CDR1 and CDR2: SNHLY and FYNNEI. The V gene lost 4 bases and the J gene lost 4 bases, with 11 bases spanning the gap. The CDR3 nucleotides are TGTGCCAGCAGTGTTACAGACACTTACAATGAGCAGTTCTTC. As protein: CASSVTDTYNEQFF.

The sample holds a few counts of this clonotype. This rearrangement joins TRBV7-9 to TRBJ1-5; 7 bases line up with TRBD1. CDR1 and CDR2 (germline): SEHNR, FQNEAQ (reference sequence). The V and J ends lost 5 bases and 3 bases, in that order; junction bases with no gene match: 10. The CDR3 contains 16 residues. The CDR3 reads CASSLRVQGSNQPQHF. The CDR3 DNA reads as TGTGCCAGCAGCCTAAGGGTACAGGGGTCCAATCAGCCCCAGCATTTT.

This clonotype was seen a handful of times. The chain recombines TRBV3-1 with TRBJ2-1; D uncertain. The CDR3 contains 12 residues. Germline assignment: CDR1 LGHDT and CDR2 YNNKEL (reference sequence). Between the trimmed V and J ends, which lost 3 bases and 5 bases, there was a span of 5 bases. CDR3 protein: CASSQVDNEQFF. DNA of the CDR3: TGTGCCAGCAGCCAGGTTGACAATGAGCAGTTCTTC.

V usage is TRBV3-1 and J usage is TRBJ1-5; D may be TRBD1 (6 bases). V was pared by 4 bases and J by 6 bases, with 13 bases between. CDR1 is LGHDT and CDR2 is YNNKEL in the germline V gene (reference sequence). The CDR3 covers 14 residues. In DNA form, the CDR3 reads TGTGCCAGCAGCCCCCGAGGGGGGGTTCAGCCCCAGCATTTT. This translates into CASSPRGGVQPQHF.

This clonotype was counted many times. The chain has TRBV4-3 and TRBJ2-2; 8 positions match TRBD2. Trimming cost V 3 bases and J 5 bases; bases outside gene matches: 5. Looked up from germline, CDR1 is LGHNA and CDR2 is YSLEER. CDR3 length: 15 residues. CDR3 loop: CASSQLAGRTGELFF. The DNA of the CDR3 is TGCGCCAGCAGCCAGTTAGCGGGGCGAACCGGGGAGCTGTTTTTT.

This clonotype was detected a few times. The V gene is TRBV9, the J gene TRBJ2-1; D unresolved. From germline, CDR1 is SGDLS and CDR2 YYNGEE. CDR3 length: 16 amino acids. V lost 0 bases and J lost 0, with 10 bases in between. CDR3 in amino acids: CASSVADLSSYNEQFF. The CDR3, as DNA: TGTGCCAGCAGCGTAGCAGACCTGAGCTCCTACAATGAGCAGTTCTTC.

This clonotype was seen more than once but under ten times. The chain joins TRBV19 to TRBJ2-2, with D possibly TRBD2 on 5 matching bases. The germline V gene encodes CDR1 LNHDA and CDR2 SQIVND (reference sequence). V was pared by 6 bases and J by 5 bases, with 13 bases between. The CDR3 is made up of 14 amino acids. CDR3 amino acids: CASSPTSLTGELFF. The CDR3 DNA follows: TGTGCCAGTAGCCCTACTAGTTTAACCGGGGAGCTGTTTTTT.

The chain employs TRBV11-2 and TRBJ1-2, with TRBD1 identical over 8 bases. V shed 1 base, J shed 7 bases, and the junction held 14 bases outside the gene matches. Germline loops: CDR1 SGHAT, CDR2 FQNNGV. The CDR3 runs 17 residues. The DNA of the CDR3 is TGTGCCAGCAGCTTAGCTCTTTCTCCAGGGGGCGCGGGTGGCTACACCTTC. Translating gives CASSLALSPGGAGGYTF.

The CDR3 loop reads CASSSGHLSSYNEQFF. As DNA, the CDR3 is TGTGCCAGCAGTTCGGGACACTTGAGCTCCTACAATGAGCAGTTCTTC. The V and J genes are TRBV12-3 or TRBV12-4 and TRBJ2-1, with D possibly TRBD1 on 6 matching bases. Trimming shortened V by 4 bases and J by 0 bases, and 13 bases separated the two germline ends. CDR3 size: 16 residues.

There are a few counts of this clonotype. The V and J genes are TRBV11-2 and TRBJ2-2, with D unresolved. The germline gives CDR1 SGHAT, CDR2 FQNNGV. The CDR3 has 14 amino acids. The germline V and J ends were trimmed by 3 bases and 3 bases, with 8 bases remaining between them. CDR3 residues: CASSFGSYTGELFF. Here the CDR3 DNA reads TGTGCCAGCAGCTTCGGGTCCTACACCGGGGAGCTGTTTTTT.

A few counts support this clonotype. The chain carries TRBV14 and TRBJ2-7; D uncertain. CDR1 and CDR2 from the germline V gene are SGHDN and FVKESK. Trimming shortened V by 0 bases and J by 0 bases, and 9 bases separated the two germline ends. There are 15 residues in the CDR3. DNA for the CDR3: TGTGCCAGCAGCCAAGAAACCCATGTCTCCTACGAGCAGTACTTC. This codes for CASSQETHVSYEQYF.